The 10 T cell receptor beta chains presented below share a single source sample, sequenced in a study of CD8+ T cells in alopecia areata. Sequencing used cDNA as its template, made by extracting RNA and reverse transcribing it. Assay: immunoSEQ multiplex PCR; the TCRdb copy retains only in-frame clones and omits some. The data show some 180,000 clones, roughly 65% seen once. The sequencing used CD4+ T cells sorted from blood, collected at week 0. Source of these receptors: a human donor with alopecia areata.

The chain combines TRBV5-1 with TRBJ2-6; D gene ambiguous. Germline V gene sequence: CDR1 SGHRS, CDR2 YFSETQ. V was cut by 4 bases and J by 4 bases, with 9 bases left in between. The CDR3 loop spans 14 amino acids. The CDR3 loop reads CASSGQAGANVLTF. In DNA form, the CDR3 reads TGCGCCAGCAGCGGCCAGGCCGGGGCCAACGTCCTGACTTTC.

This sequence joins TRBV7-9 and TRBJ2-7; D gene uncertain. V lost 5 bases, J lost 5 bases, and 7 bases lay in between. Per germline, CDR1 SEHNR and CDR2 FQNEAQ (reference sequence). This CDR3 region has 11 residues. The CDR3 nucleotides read TGTGCCAGCAGCACGTCTAACGAGCAGTACTTC. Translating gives CASSTSNEQYF. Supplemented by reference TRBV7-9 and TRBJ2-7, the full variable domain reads DTGVSQNPRHKITKRGQNVTFRCDPISEHNRLYWYRQTLGQGPEFLTYFQNEAQLEKSRLLSDRFSAERPKGSFSTLEIQRTEQGDSAMYLCASSTSNEQYFGPGTRLTVT.

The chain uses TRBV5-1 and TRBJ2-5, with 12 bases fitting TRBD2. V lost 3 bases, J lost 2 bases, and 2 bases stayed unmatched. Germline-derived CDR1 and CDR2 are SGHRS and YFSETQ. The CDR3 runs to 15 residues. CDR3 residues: CASSSGLAGQETQYF. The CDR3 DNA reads TGCGCCAGCAGCTCAGGACTAGCGGGACAAGAGACCCAGTACTTC.

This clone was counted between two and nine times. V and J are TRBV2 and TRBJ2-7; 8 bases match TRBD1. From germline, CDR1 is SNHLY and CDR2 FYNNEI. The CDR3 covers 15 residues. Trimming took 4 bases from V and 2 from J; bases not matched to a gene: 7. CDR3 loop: CASSAGQGRAYEQYF. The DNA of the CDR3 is TGTGCCAGCAGTGCCGGACAGGGAAGGGCCTACGAGCAGTACTTC. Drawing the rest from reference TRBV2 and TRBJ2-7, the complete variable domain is EPEVTQTPSHQVTQMGQEVILRCVPISNHLYFYWYRQILGQKVEFLVSFYNNEISEKSEIFDDQFSVERPDGSNFTLKIRSTKLEDSAMYFCASSAGQGRAYEQYFGPGTRLTVT.

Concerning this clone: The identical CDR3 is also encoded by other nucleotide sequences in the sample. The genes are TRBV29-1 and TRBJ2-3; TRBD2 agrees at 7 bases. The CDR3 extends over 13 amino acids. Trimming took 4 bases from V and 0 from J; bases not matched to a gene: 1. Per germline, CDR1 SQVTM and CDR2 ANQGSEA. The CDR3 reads CSVAAGSTDTQYF. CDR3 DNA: TGCAGCGTTGCAGCGGGGAGCACAGATACGCAGTATTTT.

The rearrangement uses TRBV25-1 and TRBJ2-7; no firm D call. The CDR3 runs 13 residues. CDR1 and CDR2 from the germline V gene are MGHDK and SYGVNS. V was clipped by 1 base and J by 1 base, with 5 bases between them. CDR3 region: CASSELTSYEQYF. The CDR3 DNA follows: TGTGCCAGCAGTGAATTAACTTCCTACGAGCAGTACTTC.

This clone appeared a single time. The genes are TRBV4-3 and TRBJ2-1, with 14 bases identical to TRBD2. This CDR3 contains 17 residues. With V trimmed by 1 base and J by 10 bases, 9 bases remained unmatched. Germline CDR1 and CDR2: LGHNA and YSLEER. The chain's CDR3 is CASSQVGTSGGLNEQFF. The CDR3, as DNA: TGCGCCAGCAGCCAAGTAGGGACTAGCGGGGGACTTAACGAGCAGTTCTTC.

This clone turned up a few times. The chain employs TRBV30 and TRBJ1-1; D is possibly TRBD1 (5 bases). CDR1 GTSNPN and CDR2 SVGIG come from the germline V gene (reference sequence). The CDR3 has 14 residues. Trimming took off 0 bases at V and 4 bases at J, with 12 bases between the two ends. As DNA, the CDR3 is TGTGCCTGGAGTGTACCTGGGGCCGCCACTGAAGCTTTCTTT. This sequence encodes CAWSVPGAATEAFF.

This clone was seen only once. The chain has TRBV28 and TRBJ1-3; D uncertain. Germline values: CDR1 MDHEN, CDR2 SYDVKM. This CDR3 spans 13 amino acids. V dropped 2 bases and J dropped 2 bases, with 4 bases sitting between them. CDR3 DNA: TGTGCCAGCAGTTTAAGCCCTGGAAACACCATATATTTT. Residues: CASSLSPGNTIYF.

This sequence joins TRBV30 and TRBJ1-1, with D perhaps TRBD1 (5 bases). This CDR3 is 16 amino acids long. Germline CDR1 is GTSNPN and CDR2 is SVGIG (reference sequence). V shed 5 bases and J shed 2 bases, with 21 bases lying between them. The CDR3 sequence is CAWAHRMMGENTEAFF. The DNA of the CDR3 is TGTGCCTGGGCCCACCGGATGATGGGGGAAAACACTGAAGCTTTCTTT.